The 5 T cell receptor beta chains listed next were all sequenced from one sample in a study of CD8 T cells in Susac syndrome. The authors reverse transcribed roughly 0.5 to 1 ug RNA with random hexamers. TCRdb analysed the immunoSEQ multiplex PCR reads with MiXCR anew, one entry per CDR3 protein. Of 20,000 or so distinct CDR3 sequences in the sample, roughly 96% were seen once. The specimen sequenced was CD8+ T cells from PBMCs. All receptors come from a human donor in good health.

This clonotype was observed a single time. The rearrangement joins TRBV6-1 to TRBJ2-7, with D maybe TRBD1 (5 bases). Germline values: CDR1 MNHNS, CDR2 SASEGT. The CDR3 totals 15 residues. Trimming took off 3 bases at V and 2 bases at J, with 14 bases between the two ends. CDR3 DNA sequence: TGTGCCAGCAGTGATAGGACAAGGACGACCTACGAGCAGTACTTC. Protein: CASSDRTRTTYEQYF.

This clonotype is a singleton in its sample. This CDR3 is CASSVELDPYEQYF. CDR3 in DNA: TGTGCCAGCAGCGTAGAACTAGATCCCTACGAGCAGTACTTC. The V gene is TRBV9, the J gene TRBJ2-7; maybe TRBD2 (5 bases). Germline V gene lookup returns CDR1 SGDLS and CDR2 YYNGEE. CDR3 length: 14 amino acids. Trimming took off 0 bases at V and 2 bases at J, with 9 bases between the two ends.

This rearrangement joins TRBV9 to TRBJ2-1; the D is unclear. This CDR3 comprises 13 residues. V shed 0 bases and J shed 6 bases, with 7 bases lying between them. CDR1 and CDR2 from the germline V gene are SGDLS and YYNGEE. The CDR3 loop reads CASSVGAFNEQFF. The CDR3 DNA reads TGTGCCAGCAGCGTAGGGGCTTTCAATGAGCAGTTCTTC.

The V gene is TRBV6-5, the J gene TRBJ2-7; 11 positions agree with TRBD2. Trimming took 6 bases from V and 2 from J; bases not matched to a gene: 6. Germline V gene sequence: CDR1 MNHEY, CDR2 SVGAGI. The CDR3 is made up of 15 amino acids. The CDR3 sequence is CASRSGTSGTYEQYF. The DNA of the CDR3 is TGTGCCAGCAGGTCCGGGACTAGCGGAACCTACGAGCAGTACTTC.

The chain joins TRBV5-1 to TRBJ2-5; TRBD2 matches 10 bases. Per the germline V gene, CDR1 is SGHRS and CDR2 is YFSETQ. The CDR3 runs 16 residues. Losses at the gene ends were 0 bases for V and 7 bases for J; bases not matched to a gene: 9. CDR3 amino acids: CASSLVPSGSLGTQYF. The CDR3 DNA follows: TGCGCCAGCAGCTTGGTTCCTAGCGGGAGCCTAGGGACCCAGTACTTC.